Following are 25 T cell receptor beta chains from one sample sequenced in a study of cytomegalovirus exposure and HLA in healthy donors. The PCR ran on 60 Vbeta and 13 Jbeta primers. Clones were read by immunoSEQ multiplex PCR, and TCRdb kept only the in-frame ones, dropping some. The table lists about 160,000 clones, about 73% of them singletons. Source material: PBMCs. All receptors derive from a woman in her thirties or forties in good health and CMV-seronegative.

The V and J genes are TRBV4-2 and TRBJ1-5, with a tentative D call TRBD1 (5 bases). The V end lost 0 bases, the J end lost 10 bases, and 22 bases lay between the germline ends. The germline V gene has CDR1 LGHNA and CDR2 YNFKEQ. CDR3 size: 17 residues. CDR3 protein: CASSQERGGSVVFPQHF. The CDR3 DNA sequence: TGTGCCAGCAGCCAAGAGCGGGGCGGGTCAGTGGTTTTTCCCCAGCATTTT.

This sequence joins TRBV9 and TRBJ2-2; 9 nucleotides match TRBD1. The CDR3 runs to 16 residues. Unmatched junction bases numbered 9, after V lost 4 bases and J lost 5 bases. CDR1 and CDR2 (germline): SGDLS, YYNGEE. CDR3 sequence reads: CASSHNRQGVTGELFF. CDR3 in DNA: TGTGCCAGCAGCCACAACCGACAGGGGGTTACCGGGGAGCTGTTTTTT.

The rearrangement links TRBV10-1 to TRBJ1-1; TRBD1 is a possible D gene (6 bases). V shed 4 bases and J shed 10 bases, with 16 bases lying between them. CDR1 and CDR2 (germline): WNHNN, SYGVQD (reference sequence). This CDR3 spans 13 amino acids. The CDR3 protein is CASSAQRGAAAFF. The CDR3 region has the DNA TGCGCCAGCAGTGCCCAGCGGGGGGCTGCAGCTTTCTTT.

The CDR3 DNA reads TGTGCCAGTAGTGGCCGGACCTCGCGTCAGGGTACGCAGTATTTT. It codes for CASSGRTSRQGTQYF. The chain links TRBV19 to TRBJ2-3; possible D gene TRBD1, 5 bases. The CDR3 runs 15 residues. In germline, CDR1 is LNHDA, CDR2 SQIVND (reference sequence). Trimming stripped 5 bases from V and 8 bases from J, with 20 bases between.

The sample holds one count of this clone. The chain couples TRBV7-2 to TRBJ1-2; D unresolved. Germline V gives CDR1 SGHTA, CDR2 FQGNSA. The V and J ends lost 0 bases and 5 bases respectively, with 7 bases between them. CDR3 length: 13 residues. CDR3 sequence (DNA): TGTGCCAGCAGCTTAGCGTTGGAGTATGGCTACACCTTC. Residues: CASSLALEYGYTF.

CDR3 residues: CASTGEIGTEAFF. The CDR3 DNA is TGTGCCAGCACAGGGGAGATAGGCACTGAAGCTTTCTTT. The chain is built from TRBV2 and TRBJ1-1; tentatively, D is TRBD1 (6 bases). The germline gives CDR1 SNHLY, CDR2 FYNNEI. V gave up 7 bases and J gave up 4 bases, with 13 bases separating them. The CDR3 runs 13 residues.

The chain couples TRBV27 to TRBJ1-2, with 8 bases aligning to TRBD1. Trimming removed 5 bases from V and 2 bases from J; junction bases left unmatched: 7. The CDR3 contains 15 residues. CDR1 is MNHEY and CDR2 is SMNVEV in the germline V gene (reference sequence). CDR3 protein: CASSGDRGLNYGYTF. CDR3 coding DNA: TGTGCCAGCAGTGGAGACAGGGGTCTAAACTATGGCTACACCTTC.

The CDR3: CASSEASGGDGTLHF. The CDR3 coding sequence is TGTGCCAGCAGTGAAGCATCGGGGGGCGATGGAACCCTCCACTTT. The chain carries TRBV2 and TRBJ1-6, with D perhaps TRBD1 (6 bases). V was cut by 0 bases and J by 14 bases, with 17 bases left in between. This CDR3 region has 15 residues. The V gene's germline CDR1 is SNHLY and CDR2 FYNNEI.

The chain has TRBV28 and TRBJ1-1, with D unclear. Germline CDR1 MDHEN, CDR2 SYDVKM. V shed 2 bases and J shed 2 bases, with 9 bases lying between them. There are 14 residues in the CDR3. DNA of the CDR3: TGTGCCAGCAGTTTAGGAGGAGAAAACACTGAAGCTTTCTTT. This sequence encodes CASSLGGENTEAFF.

This clone was seen more than once but under ten times. The V and J genes are TRBV29-1 and TRBJ1-2; TRBD1 matches at 8 bases. Per germline, CDR1 SQVTM and CDR2 ANQGSEA. The ends lost 2 bases at V and 4 bases at J; junction bases unmatched: 6. This CDR3 has 14 residues. The CDR3 bases are TGCAGCGTTGAACCCTACGGGACAGGCTATGGCTACACCTTC. It specifies CSVEPYGTGYGYTF.

The gene calls are TRBV4-2 and TRBJ2-7; no clear D. Germline lookup yields CDR1 LGHNA and CDR2 YNFKEQ. Trimming stripped 3 bases from V and 3 bases from J, with 15 bases between. The CDR3 loop spans 15 amino acids. The CDR3 DNA reads as TGTGCCAGCAGCCATTCAAGCAGCGACTTCTACGAGCAGTACTTC. This codes for CASSHSSSDFYEQYF.

The chain couples TRBV4-1 to TRBJ1-1; D is possibly TRBD1 (5 bases). This CDR3 contains 17 residues. Germline loops: CDR1 MGHRA, CDR2 YSYEKL. The V gene lost 0 bases and the J gene lost 0 bases, with 14 bases spanning the gap. The CDR3 spells CASSQDFRVIMNTEAFF. CDR3 sequence (DNA): TGCGCCAGCAGCCAAGACTTCAGGGTTATCATGAACACTGAAGCTTTCTTT.

The rearrangement links TRBV7-2 to TRBJ2-5; perhaps TRBD2 as D (5 bases). CDR3 length equals 17 residues. The V gene lost 5 bases and the J gene lost 4 bases, with 23 bases spanning the gap. Germline assignment: CDR1 SGHTA and CDR2 FQGNSA. The chain's CDR3 is CASSPERTSRELETQYF. The CDR3 region has the DNA TGTGCCAGCAGCCCGGAGAGGACCTCTAGGGAGTTAGAGACCCAGTACTTC. Full variable domain (outside the CDR3, taken from reference TRBV7-2 and TRBJ2-5): GAGVSQSPSNKVTEKGKDVELRCDPISGHTALYWYRQSLGQGLEFLIYFQGNSAPDKSGLPSDRFSAERTGGSVSTLTIQRTQQEDSAVYLCASSPERTSRELETQYFGPGTRLLVL.

This clone came up a few times. The chain carries TRBV4-1 and TRBJ2-1, with TRBD2 matching over 13 bases. The V gene end was trimmed by 0 bases and the J gene end by 5 bases; junction bases not matched to a gene: 7. The CDR3 loop spans 18 amino acids. Germline lookup yields CDR1 MGHRA and CDR2 YSYEKL. CDR3 amino acids: CASSQDRGGLAGNNEQFF. The DNA of the CDR3 is TGCGCCAGCAGCCAAGATCGAGGGGGACTAGCGGGGAACAATGAGCAGTTCTTC.

The chain is built from TRBV5-1 and TRBJ2-1; TRBD1 agrees at 10 bases. CDR1 is SGHRS, CDR2 YFSETQ, per germline. The CDR3 extends over 14 amino acids. V gave up 2 bases and J gave up 8 bases; unmatched junction bases: 4. In nucleotides, the CDR3 is TGCGCCAGCAGCTTAAGACAGGGGGCAGATGAGCAGTTCTTC. It codes for CASSLRQGADEQFF.

The J gene is TRBJ2-7, the V gene TRBV6-1; 13 positions agree with TRBD2. The CDR3 contains 18 residues. V lost 2 bases, J lost 3 bases, and 10 bases stayed unmatched. Germline V gene lookup returns CDR1 MNHNS and CDR2 SASEGT. This CDR3 reads CASSEPHITSGGVYEQYF. CDR3 bases: TGTGCCAGCAGTGAACCACACATCACTAGCGGGGGGGTCTACGAGCAGTACTTC.

The V and J genes are TRBV7-2 and TRBJ1-2; 7 bases map to TRBD1. CDR1 SGHTA and CDR2 FQGNSA come from the germline V gene. J gave up 5 bases and V 3 bases, and 6 bases lay outside the gene matches. The CDR3 runs 14 residues. As DNA, the CDR3 is TGTGCCAGCAGCTTTAGCTCAGGGGGGTATGGCTACACCTTC. This encodes CASSFSSGGYGYTF.

With respect to this clone: A junction end diverges from the germline sequence, so it may reflect a read error. The sample holds other DNA sequences that translate to the same CDR3. The rearrangement joins TRBV5-4 to TRBJ1-3, with no clear D. Per germline, CDR1 SGHNT and CDR2 YYREEE (reference sequence). The CDR3 extends over 15 amino acids. The CDR3 DNA is TGCGCCAGCAGCCAGTCCCACGGGAGTGGAAACACCATATATTTT. Translated, it gives CASSQSHGSGNTIYF.

V and J are TRBV15 and TRBJ1-2; D gene uncertain. Trimming took 0 bases from V and 6 from J, leaving 8 bases between them. Germline CDR1 and CDR2: LNHNV and YYDKDF (reference sequence). The CDR3 is 13 amino acids. The CDR3 sequence: CATSRDYRDGYTF. CDR3 coding DNA: TGTGCCACCAGCAGAGATTACCGGGATGGCTACACCTTC. The full variable domain, in which reference TRBV15 and TRBJ1-2 provide the parts outside the CDR3, is DAMVIQNPRYQVTQFGKPVTLSCSQTLNHNVMYWYQQKSSQAPKLLFHYYDKDFNNEADTPDNFQSRRPNTSFCFLDIRSPGLGDTAMYLCATSRDYRDGYTFGSGTRLTVV.

This clone was counted only a few times. This sequence joins TRBV4-1 and TRBJ2-5; TRBD2 is a possible D gene (5 bases). This CDR3 has 14 amino acids. With 1 base removed from V and 5 bases from J, the gap between germline ends came to 11 bases. Per germline, CDR1 MGHRA and CDR2 YSYEKL. The CDR3 region has the DNA TGCGCCAGCAGCCAAGGGTCCGAGCGGGAGACCCAGTACTTC. It is translated as CASSQGSERETQYF.

The chain carries TRBV5-6 and TRBJ2-7; D is unclear. This CDR3 contains 14 residues. V shed 4 bases and J shed 2 bases, with 13 bases lying between them. The germline V gene encodes CDR1 SGHDT and CDR2 YYEEEE. DNA for the CDR3: TGTGCCAGCAGCCGTGCGATGTACCCCTACGAGCAGTACTTC. Translating gives CASSRAMYPYEQYF.

This clone has more than one count but fewer than ten. CDR3 nucleotide sequence: TGTGCCAGCAGTTCTTGGTGGGGGGGTGAAGAGACCCAGTACTTC. Residues: CASSSWWGGEETQYF. This chain connects TRBV6-1 to TRBJ2-5, with 7 bases matching TRBD2. The CDR3 has 15 residues. CDR1 is MNHNS and CDR2 is SASEGT in the germline V gene. V shed 5 bases, J shed 3 bases, and the junction held 9 bases outside the gene matches.

This clone was counted only a few times. The chain combines TRBV4-1 with TRBJ2-7; maybe TRBD2 (5 bases). This CDR3 is built from 16 residues. The V end was cut by 2 bases, the J end by 6 bases, with 20 bases between. Looked up from germline, CDR1 is MGHRA and CDR2 is YSYEKL. The CDR3 DNA follows: TGCGCCAGCAGCCAAACCGCTCTAGCACGAGGCCCCGAGCAGTACTTC. It translates to CASSQTALARGPEQYF.

The chain combines TRBV4-1 with TRBJ2-7; TRBD1 aligns across 7 bases. This CDR3 contains 15 residues. Trimming took 0 bases from V and 3 from J; bases not matched to a gene: 5. Germline V gives CDR1 MGHRA, CDR2 YSYEKL. The chain's CDR3 is CASSQERGGYYEQYF. DNA for the CDR3: TGCGCCAGCAGCCAAGAACGAGGGGGCTACTACGAGCAGTACTTC.

The chain has TRBV5-1 and TRBJ2-5; 9 bases match TRBD1. The J call is doubtful: the DNA matches TRBJ2-7 better. The CDR3 contains 14 residues. Germline V lookup: CDR1 SGHRS, CDR2 YFSETQ. CDR3 in DNA: TGCGCCAGCAGCTATGACAGGGGGATGTACGAGCAGTACTTC. This encodes CASSYDRGMYEQYF.